What follows are 10 T cell receptor beta chains derived from one specimen sequenced in a study of blood T cell repertoires in COVID-19. Assay: immunoSEQ multiplex PCR; the TCRdb copy retains only in-frame clones and omits some. Of some 110,000 clones listed, around 80% were seen once; the top ten hold about 2.7%. Specimen: peripheral blood. The receptors originated from a man aged 50-60 years with acute or convalescent COVID-19.

This rearrangement joins TRBV5-1 to TRBJ1-1; D call uncertain. CDR3 length: 13 amino acids. V lost 4 bases and J lost 4, with 11 bases in between. The germline CDR1 and CDR2 sequences are SGHRS and YFSETQ. CDR3 DNA: TGCGCCAGCAGCCCGGGTCGGAGCACTGAAGCTTTCTTT. This gives the protein CASSPGRSTEAFF.

The rearrangement uses TRBV5-5 and TRBJ2-5; the D is unclear. Per germline, CDR1 SGHKS and CDR2 YYEKEE (reference sequence). The V and J ends lost 1 base and 3 bases respectively, with 7 bases between them. The CDR3 totals 13 residues. The CDR3 coding sequence is TGTGCCAGCAGCTTGCCAGGAAAAGAGACCCAGTACTTC. Encoded protein: CASSLPGKETQYF.

This clone was found a few times. The chain is built from TRBV5-1 and TRBJ1-2, with D maybe TRBD1 (6 bases). This CDR3 region has 14 residues. The germline V and J ends were trimmed by 4 bases and 7 bases, with 17 bases remaining between them. Germline CDR1 reads SGHRS; CDR2 reads YFSETQ. The chain's CDR3 is CASSPQTGAGGYTF. The CDR3 DNA is TGCGCCAGCAGCCCACAGACAGGAGCAGGTGGCTACACCTTC.

This chain's CDR3 is CASTRQGATNEKLFF. The CDR3, as DNA: TGCGCCAGCACCCGACAGGGGGCAACTAATGAAAAACTGTTTTTT. The chain has TRBV5-1 and TRBJ1-4; 9 nucleotides agree with TRBD1. Germline V gene data show CDR1 as SGHRS and CDR2 as YFSETQ. V lost 6 bases, J lost 0 bases, and 3 bases stayed unmatched. The CDR3 has 15 residues. The entire variable domain, with the rest obtained from reference TRBV5-1 and TRBJ1-4, is as follows: KAGVTQTPRYLIKTRGQQVTLSCSPISGHRSVSWYQQTPGQGLQFLFEYFSETQRNKGNFPGRFSGRQFSNSRSEMNVSTLELGDSALYLCASTRQGATNEKLFFGSGTQLSVL.

The V and J genes are TRBV12-3 or TRBV12-4 and TRBJ2-3; no clear D gene. V was pared by 5 bases and J by 0 bases, with 3 bases between. The CDR3 is made up of 12 amino acids. CDR3 protein: CASSLSTDTQYF. CDR3 sequence (DNA): TGTGCCAGCAGTCTAAGCACAGATACGCAGTATTTT.

The V gene is TRBV5-6, the J gene TRBJ2-1; the match to TRBD2 covers 12 bases. This CDR3 comprises 17 residues. The ends lost 1 base at V and 4 bases at J; junction bases unmatched: 6. Germline V gene data show CDR1 as SGHDT and CDR2 as YYEEEE. This chain's CDR3 is CASSLNLAGGPYNEQFF. Here the CDR3 DNA reads TGTGCCAGCAGCTTGAACCTAGCGGGAGGGCCGTACAATGAGCAGTTCTTC. Based on the CDR3 plus reference TRBV5-6 and TRBJ2-1, the full variable domain is DAGVTQSPTHLIKTRGQQVTLRCSPKSGHDTVSWYQQALGQGPQFIFQYYEEEERQRGNFPDRFSGHQFPNYSSELNVNALLLGDSALYLCASSLNLAGGPYNEQFFGPGTRLTVL.

The chain employs TRBV7-2 and TRBJ2-5; 7 bases match TRBD2. The CDR3 loop spans 15 amino acids. The V gene's germline CDR1 is SGHTA and CDR2 FQGNSA. V gave up 1 base and J gave up 4 bases; unmatched junction bases: 6. Written as DNA, the CDR3 is TGTGCCAGCAGCTTAGAGGGAGCGGGAACAGAGACCCAGTACTTC. Translating gives CASSLEGAGTETQYF.

The chain links TRBV7-3 to TRBJ1-1; D remains ambiguous. The CDR3 is made up of 12 amino acids. CDR1 is SGHTA and CDR2 is FQGTGA in the germline V gene. The V and J ends lost 6 bases and 4 bases respectively, with 9 bases between them. This chain's CDR3 is CASSSRSTEAFF. The CDR3 nucleotides are TGTGCCAGCAGTTCCCGGAGCACTGAAGCTTTCTTT.

The rearrangement joins TRBV5-4 to TRBJ2-5, with D tentatively TRBD2 (5 bases). The CDR3 loop spans 14 amino acids. Germline V gives CDR1 SGHNT, CDR2 YYREEE (reference sequence). V dropped 4 bases and J dropped 5 bases, with 15 bases sitting between them. The CDR3 DNA follows: TGTGCCAGCAGCCCGCACCCCGGGATGGAGACCCAGTACTTC. Residues: CASSPHPGMETQYF.

The chain couples TRBV29-1 to TRBJ1-4; 10 positions agree with TRBD1. The CDR3 has 14 amino acids. The V and J ends lost 0 bases and 6 bases, in that order; junction bases with no gene match: 1. Looked up from germline, CDR1 is SQVTM and CDR2 is ANQGSEA. The CDR3, as DNA: TGCAGCGTTGAAGACGGGACAGGGGATGAAAAACTGTTTTTT. It translates to CSVEDGTGDEKLFF.